Listed below are T cell receptor beta chains from one sample, sequenced in a study of blood T cell repertoires in COVID-19. TCRdb's table, derived via immunoSEQ multiplex PCR, lists solely in-frame clones and lacks some. In the table there are roughly 150,000 clones, approximately 83% of which are singletons. Specimen: peripheral blood. The receptors derive from a man aged 65 to 79 with active or convalescent COVID-19. Both conserved end residues are part of each CDR3. D genes are given only for firm matches. Some rows mark clone size as missing; the rest say once, few, many or name a class of expanded clone.

D	size	J	V	CDR3	DNA
TRBD1	.	TRBJ1-6	TRBV5-1	CASSLDGSGTGLLPLHF	TGCGCCAGCAGCTTGGACGGCTCCGGGACAGGGCTCTTACCCCTCCACTTT
TRBD2	.	TRBJ2-1	TRBV7-3	CASSGTSGRDEQFF	TGTGCCAGCAGCGGGACTAGCGGGAGGGATGAGCAGTTCTTC
TRBD1	.	TRBJ1-6	TRBV2	CASSEDRRDSPLHF	TGTGCCAGCAGTGAGGACAGGAGGGATTCACCCCTCCACTTT
.	.	TRBJ1-4	TRBV6-1	CASSGTGRSANEKLFF	TGTGCCAGCAGTGGTACAGGGAGATCAGCTAATGAAAAACTGTTTTTT
.	.	TRBJ1-4	TRBV7-6	CASSPVSGTTNEKLFF	TGTGCCAGCAGCCCCGTGTCAGGGACAACTAATGAAAAACTGTTTTTT
TRBD1	.	TRBJ2-1	TRBV14	CASSQAGGSYNEQFF	TGTGCCAGCAGCCAAGCAGGGGGCTCCTACAATGAGCAGTTCTTC
.	.	TRBJ2-1	TRBV18	CASSPPSDFNEQFF	TGTGCCAGCTCACCACCTTCAGATTTCAATGAGCAGTTCTTC
.	once	TRBJ1-5	TRBV2	CASSDRVQNQPQHF	TGTGCCAGCAGCGACCGGGTCCAAAATCAGCCCCAGCATTTT
TRBD2	few	TRBJ2-3	TRBV14	CASSQDSASGGRLDTQYF	TGTGCCAGCAGCCAAGATAGCGCTAGCGGGGGCCGACTTGATACGCAGTATTTT
TRBD2	.	TRBJ2-7	TRBV4-3	CASSQRTSGRRYEQYF	TGCGCCAGCAGCCAACGGACTAGCGGGAGACGATACGAGCAGTACTTC
TRBD2	.	TRBJ2-3	TRBV19	CASSRLAGVTDTQYF	TGTGCCAGTAGCCGCCTAGCGGGAGTCACAGATACGCAGTATTTT
TRBD2	.	TRBJ2-5	TRBV13	CASSLGGLLAGGQETQYF	TGTGCCAGCAGCTTAGGAGGATTACTAGCGGGAGGTCAAGAGACCCAGTACTTC
TRBD1	.	TRBJ1-4	TRBV7-2	CASSLSRQGRKLFF	TGTGCCAGCAGCTTGTCTCGACAGGGCCGCAAACTGTTTTTT
TRBD2	.	TRBJ2-1	TRBV24-1	CATRGAGGPYNEQFF	TGTGCCACCAGGGGAGCGGGAGGCCCCTACAATGAGCAGTTCTTC
.	.	TRBJ1-4	TRBV6-6	CATSKQGGNEKLFF	TGTGCCACCTCCAAACAGGGCGGAAATGAAAAACTGTTTTTT
.	few	TRBJ1-3	TRBV5-5	CASSLYTHSGNTIYF	TGTGCCAGCAGCTTATACACACACTCTGGAAACACCATATATTTT
.	.	TRBJ2-1	TRBV7-9	CASSLGVSGYNEQFF	TGTGCCAGCAGCTTAGGCGTGTCGGGATACAATGAGCAGTTCTTC